This is a list of T cell receptor beta chains from one sample in a study of glioma-infiltrating T cells. One entry per CDR3 protein, called by TCRdb with MiXCR from the multiplex PCR reads. The repertoire holds thousands of distinct CDR3 sequences, with around 73% as singletons. The sequencing input was glioma tissue, nonneoplastic brain tissue, or PBMCs (not recorded which). The receptors stem from a human donor with low-grade glioma or glioblastoma, undergoing nonglioma brain surgery, or in good health (not recorded which). CDR3s include the opening cysteine and the closing phenylalanine or tryptophan. The order of the fields is V gene, CDR3 length, clone size, D gene, J gene, CDR3 protein, CDR3 DNA. The D gene is left open where the match is weak. Size tells how often a clone was seen (once, few, many) or the class of an expanded clone, and some rows leave it out.

TRBV20-1	18	.	TRBD2	TRBJ2-1	CSARDPASGGARHNEQFF	TGCAGTGCTAGAGATCCGGCTAGCGGGGGGGCCCGACACAATGAGCAGTTCTTC
TRBV27	14	.	.	TRBJ2-3	CASRGKVNTDTQYF	TGTGCCAGCAGGGGAAAAGTTAACACAGATACGCAGTATTTT
TRBV6-5	15	.	.	TRBJ2-4	CASRTRTVAKNIQYF	TGTGCCAGCAGAACGCGGACAGTAGCCAAAAACATTCAGTACTTT
TRBV6-1	15	.	TRBD2	TRBJ2-3	CASSLSSGRTDTQYF	TGTGCCAGCAGTCTTTCGAGCGGGAGAACAGATACGCAGTATTTT
TRBV9	13	.	TRBD1	TRBJ1-6	CASSATGVSPLHF	TGTGCCAGCAGCGCGACAGGGGTCTCACCCCTCCACTTT
TRBV2	17	medium-sized	TRBD1	TRBJ1-5	CASSESGRGFSNQPQHF	TGTGCCAGCAGTGAATCGGGCAGGGGGTTCAGCAATCAGCCCCAGCATTTT
TRBV7-9	13	.	TRBD1	TRBJ2-1	CASSTGQGNEQFF	TGTGCCAGCAGTACTGGACAGGGGAATGAGCAGTTCTTC
TRBV10-3	14	.	.	TRBJ1-5	CAISESMANQNQNF	TGTGCCATCAGTGAGTCGATGGCCAATCAGAACCAGAATTTT
TRBV27	13	.	TRBD1	TRBJ1-1	CACGETGWTESFF	TGTGCCTGCGGGGAGACAGGGTGGACTGAATCTTTCTTT
TRBV15	14	.	.	TRBJ1-2	CATSRDDSGYDYTF	TGTGCCACCAGCAGAGATGACAGCGGGTATGACTACACTTTC
TRBV6-1	13	hyperexpanded	TRBD1	TRBJ1-2	CASSSWDSEGYTF	TGTGCCAGCAGCTCCTGGGACAGTGAAGGCTACACCTTC
TRBV12-3/TRBV12-4	15	.	TRBD1	TRBJ1-1	CASSTTGKGGTEASF	TGTGCCAGCAGTACGACCGGAAAAGGGGGCACTGAAGCTTCCTTT